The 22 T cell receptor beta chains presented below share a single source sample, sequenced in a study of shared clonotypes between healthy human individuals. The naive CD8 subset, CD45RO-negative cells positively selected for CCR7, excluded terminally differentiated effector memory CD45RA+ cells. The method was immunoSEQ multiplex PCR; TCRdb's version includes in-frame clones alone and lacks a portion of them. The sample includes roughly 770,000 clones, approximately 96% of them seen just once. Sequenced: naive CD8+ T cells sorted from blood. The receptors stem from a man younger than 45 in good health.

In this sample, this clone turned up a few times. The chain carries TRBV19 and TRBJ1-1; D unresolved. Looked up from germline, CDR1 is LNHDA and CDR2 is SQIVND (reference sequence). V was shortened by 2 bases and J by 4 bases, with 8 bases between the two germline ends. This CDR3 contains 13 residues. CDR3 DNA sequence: TGTGCCAGTAGTATATCCCCGAGCACTGAAGCTTTCTTT. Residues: CASSISPSTEAFF.

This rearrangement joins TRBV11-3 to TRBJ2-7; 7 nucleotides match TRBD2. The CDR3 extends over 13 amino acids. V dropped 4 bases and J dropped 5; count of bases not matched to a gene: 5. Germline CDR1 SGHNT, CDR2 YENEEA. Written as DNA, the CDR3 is TGTGCCAGCAGCTCCCGGGGGGAAAACGAGCAGTACTTC. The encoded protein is CASSSRGENEQYF.

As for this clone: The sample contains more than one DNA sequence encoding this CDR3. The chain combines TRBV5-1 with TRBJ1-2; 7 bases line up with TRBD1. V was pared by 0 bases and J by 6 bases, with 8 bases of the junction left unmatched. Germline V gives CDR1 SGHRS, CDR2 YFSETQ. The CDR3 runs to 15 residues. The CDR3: CASSLAGEGAHGYTF. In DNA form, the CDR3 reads TGCGCCAGCAGCTTGGCCGGGGAGGGGGCGCATGGCTACACCTTC.

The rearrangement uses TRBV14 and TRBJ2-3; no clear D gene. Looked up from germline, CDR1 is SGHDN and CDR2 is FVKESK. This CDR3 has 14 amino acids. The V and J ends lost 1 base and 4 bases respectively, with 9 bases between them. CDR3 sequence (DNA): TGTGCCAGCAGCCAAGTCTCATTGTCAGATACGCAGTATTTT. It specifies CASSQVSLSDTQYF. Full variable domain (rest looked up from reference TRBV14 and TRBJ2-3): EAGVTQFPSHSVIEKGQTVTLRCDPISGHDNLYWYRRVMGKEIKFLLHFVKESKQDESGMPNNRFLAERTGGTYSTLKVQPAELEDSGVYFCASSQVSLSDTQYFGPGTRLTVL.

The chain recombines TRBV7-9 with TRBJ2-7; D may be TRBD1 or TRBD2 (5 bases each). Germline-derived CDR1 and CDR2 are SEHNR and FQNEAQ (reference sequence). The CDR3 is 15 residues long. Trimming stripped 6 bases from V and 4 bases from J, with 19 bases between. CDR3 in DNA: TGTGCCAGCAGTTTAAGCCGGGACGGATTTTACGAGCAGTACTTC. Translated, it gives CASSLSRDGFYEQYF.

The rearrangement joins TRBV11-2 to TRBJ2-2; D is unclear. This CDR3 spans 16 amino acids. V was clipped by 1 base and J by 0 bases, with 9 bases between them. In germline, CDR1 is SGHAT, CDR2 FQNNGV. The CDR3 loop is CASSLVGLANTGELFF. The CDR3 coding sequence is TGTGCCAGCAGCTTAGTAGGCCTCGCGAACACCGGGGAGCTGTTTTTT.

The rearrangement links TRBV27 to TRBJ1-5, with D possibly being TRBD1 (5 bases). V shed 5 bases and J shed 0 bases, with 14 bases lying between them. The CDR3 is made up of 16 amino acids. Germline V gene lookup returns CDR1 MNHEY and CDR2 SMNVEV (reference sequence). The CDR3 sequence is CASSASRGASNQPQHF. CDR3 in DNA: TGTGCCAGCAGTGCCAGCCGAGGGGCTAGCAATCAGCCCCAGCATTTT.

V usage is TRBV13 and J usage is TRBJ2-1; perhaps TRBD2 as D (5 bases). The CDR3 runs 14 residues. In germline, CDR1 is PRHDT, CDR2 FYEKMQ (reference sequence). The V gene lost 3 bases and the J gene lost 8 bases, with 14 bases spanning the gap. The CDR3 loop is CASSFEAVRDEQFF. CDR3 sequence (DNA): TGTGCCAGCAGCTTCGAAGCGGTAAGGGATGAGCAGTTCTTC.

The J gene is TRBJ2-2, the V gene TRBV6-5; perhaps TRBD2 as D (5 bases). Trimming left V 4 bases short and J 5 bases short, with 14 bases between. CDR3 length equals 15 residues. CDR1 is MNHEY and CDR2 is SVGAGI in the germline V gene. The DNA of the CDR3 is TGTGCCAGCAGTTCCCCTTTCGGGATGACCGGGGAGCTGTTTTTT. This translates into CASSSPFGMTGELFF.

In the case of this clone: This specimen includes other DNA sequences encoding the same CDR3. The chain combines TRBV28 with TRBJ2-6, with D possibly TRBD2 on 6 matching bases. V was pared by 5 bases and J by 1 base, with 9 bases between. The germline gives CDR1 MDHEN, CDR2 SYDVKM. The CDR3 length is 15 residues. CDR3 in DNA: TGTGCCAGCAGTCTTCTAGCGTCTGGGGCCAACGTCCTGACTTTC. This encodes CASSLLASGANVLTF.

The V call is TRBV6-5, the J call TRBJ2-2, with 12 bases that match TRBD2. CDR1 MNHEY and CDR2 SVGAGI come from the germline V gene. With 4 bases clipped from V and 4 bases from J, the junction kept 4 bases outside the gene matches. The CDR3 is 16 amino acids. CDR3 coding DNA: TGTGCCAGCAGTTGGCTAGCGGGAGGGCCCACCGGGGAGCTGTTTTTT. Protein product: CASSWLAGGPTGELFF.

CDR3 sequence (DNA): TGCGCCAGCAGCTCCGAAGGTAGCGGGAGCGGTGAGCAGTACTTC. Encoded protein: CASSSEGSGSGEQYF. The chain links TRBV5-1 to TRBJ2-7; 9 nucleotides agree with TRBD2. CDR1 and CDR2 from the germline V gene are SGHRS and YFSETQ. The CDR3 extends over 15 amino acids. With V trimmed by 3 bases and J by 7 bases, 11 bases remained unmatched.

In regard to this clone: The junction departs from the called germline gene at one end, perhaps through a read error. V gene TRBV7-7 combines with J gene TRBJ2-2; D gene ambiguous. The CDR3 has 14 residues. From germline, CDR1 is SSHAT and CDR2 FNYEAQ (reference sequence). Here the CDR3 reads CASSWTQNTGELFF. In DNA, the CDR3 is TGTGCTAGCAGCTGGACCCAGAACACCGGGGAGCTGTTTTTT.

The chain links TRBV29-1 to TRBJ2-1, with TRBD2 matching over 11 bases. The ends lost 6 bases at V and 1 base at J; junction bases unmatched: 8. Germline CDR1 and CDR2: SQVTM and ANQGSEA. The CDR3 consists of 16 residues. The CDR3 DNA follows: TGCAGCGTCCTTAGCGGGAGGGCCTTATCCTACAATGAGCAGTTCTTC. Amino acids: CSVLSGRALSYNEQFF.

CDR3 loop: CASTPGTGIYEQYF. CDR3 bases: TGTGCCAGCACCCCCGGGACAGGGATCTACGAGCAGTACTTC. The chain combines TRBV7-9 with TRBJ2-7, with TRBD1 matching 9 bases. The CDR3 has 14 residues. The junction had 7 bases not matched to a gene; V was cut back by 7 bases and J by 3 bases. Germline CDR1 is SEHNR and CDR2 is FQNEAQ (reference sequence).

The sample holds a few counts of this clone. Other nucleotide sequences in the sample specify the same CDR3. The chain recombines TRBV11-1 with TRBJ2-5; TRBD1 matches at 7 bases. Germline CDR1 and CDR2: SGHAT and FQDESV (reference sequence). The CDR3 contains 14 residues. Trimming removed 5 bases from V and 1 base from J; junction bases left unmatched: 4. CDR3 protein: CASSPRQGQETQYF. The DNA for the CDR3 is TGTGCCAGCAGCCCCAGACAGGGCCAAGAGACCCAGTACTTC.

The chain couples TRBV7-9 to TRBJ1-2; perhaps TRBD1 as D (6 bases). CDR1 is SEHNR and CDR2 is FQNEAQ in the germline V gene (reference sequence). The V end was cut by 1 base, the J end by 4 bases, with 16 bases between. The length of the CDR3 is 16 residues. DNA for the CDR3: TGTGCCAGCAGCTTAGAAGGGGCGGGGGCCAGCTATGGCTACACCTTC. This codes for CASSLEGAGASYGYTF.

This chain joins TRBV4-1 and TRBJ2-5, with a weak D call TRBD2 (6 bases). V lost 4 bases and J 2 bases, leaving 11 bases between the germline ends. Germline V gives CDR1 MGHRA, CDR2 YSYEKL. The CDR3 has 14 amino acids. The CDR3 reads CASSPRGLQETQYF. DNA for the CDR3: TGCGCCAGCAGCCCCCGTGGACTACAAGAGACCCAGTACTTC.

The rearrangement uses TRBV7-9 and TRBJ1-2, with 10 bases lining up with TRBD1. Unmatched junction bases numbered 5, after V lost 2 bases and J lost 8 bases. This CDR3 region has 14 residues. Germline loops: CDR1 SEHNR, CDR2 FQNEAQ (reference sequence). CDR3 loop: CASSLSSDRGGYTF. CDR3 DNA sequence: TGTGCCAGCAGCTTATCTTCGGACAGGGGGGGCTACACCTTC.

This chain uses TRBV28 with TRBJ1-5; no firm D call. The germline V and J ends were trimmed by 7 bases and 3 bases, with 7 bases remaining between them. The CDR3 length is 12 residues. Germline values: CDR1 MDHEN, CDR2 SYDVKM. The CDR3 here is CASTAVNQPQHF. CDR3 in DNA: TGTGCCAGCACCGCCGTCAATCAGCCCCAGCATTTT.

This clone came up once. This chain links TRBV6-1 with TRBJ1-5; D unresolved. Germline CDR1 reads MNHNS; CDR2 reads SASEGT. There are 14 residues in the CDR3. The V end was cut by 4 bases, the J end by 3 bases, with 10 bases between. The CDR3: CASSVWMNNQPQHF. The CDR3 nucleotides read TGTGCCAGCAGTGTTTGGATGAACAATCAGCCCCAGCATTTT.

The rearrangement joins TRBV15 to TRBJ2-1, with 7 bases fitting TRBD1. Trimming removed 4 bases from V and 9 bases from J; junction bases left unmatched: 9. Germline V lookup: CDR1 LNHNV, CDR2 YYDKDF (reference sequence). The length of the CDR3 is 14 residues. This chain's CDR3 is CATSITTGESEQFF. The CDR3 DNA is TGTGCCACCAGCATAACAACAGGGGAAAGTGAGCAGTTCTTC. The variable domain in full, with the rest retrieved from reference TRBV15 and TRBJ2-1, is DAMVIQNPRYQVTQFGKPVTLSCSQTLNHNVMYWYQQKSSQAPKLLFHYYDKDFNNEADTPDNFQSRRPNTSFCFLDIRSPGLGDTAMYLCATSITTGESEQFFGPGTRLTVL.